There are a few counts of the clone carrying this T cell receptor beta chain. During its preparation, the TCRbeta library received unique molecular identifiers. MiXCR, applied by TCRdb to the PCR reads, yields one record per CDR3 protein. The profile shows just over 950,000 distinct CDR3 sequences, under 30% of them singletons. This specimen belongs to a study of T-cell reconstitution after alpha-beta-depleted transplantation in children. This receptor was taken from a boy younger than two who had a stem cell transplant for SCID, so the T cells may come from the graft donor. Sequences were derived from PBMCs, mostly from graft donor cells, sampled 360 days after TCRalphabeta/CD19-depleted stem cell transplant.

CDR3 bases: TGTGCCAGCAGCCAAGATGGGGGACGGGCCAACGTCCTGACTTTC. Amino acid sequence: CASSQDGGRANVLTF. This chain connects TRBV4-2 to TRBJ2-6; tentatively, D is TRBD1 or TRBD2 (5 bases each). The CDR3 runs 15 residues. Germline V gives CDR1 LGHNA, CDR2 YNFKEQ. V lost 0 bases, J lost 5 bases, and 8 bases lay in between.